Given below is one T cell receptor (beta chain) in context. This entry comes from a study of blood T cell repertoires in COVID-19. Looking at the study overall: T cells, B-cell-depleted T cells, or PBMCs provided the cDNA or gDNA that served as material.

There are 20 residues in the CDR3. Germline-derived CDR1 and CDR2 are ENHRY and SYGVKD. The J segment lost 2 bases and the V segment lost 6 bases, leaving 15 bases of the junction unmatched. Original analysis: Scientists estimated how many nucleated cells there were by amplifying reference gene primers. Sequenced by immunoSEQ multiplex PCR; TCRdb stores in-frame clones only, minus some. That table supplies the V and J calls and clone size; D and trimming were determined from the DNA. The sample lists under 300,000 clones, around 90% occurring once. Across fewer than 25 US areas, participants ranged in age from roughly 18 to 95 years.

The sequence was collected from a woman in her thirties with acute COVID-19. Material: PBMCs or T cells enriched from blood (not recorded which). The chain links TRBV10-3 to TRBJ2-3; 15 nucleotides align to TRBD2. The CDR3 region is CAIRQELGTSGRRDTDTQYF. For the CDR3, the DNA is TGTGCCATCAGGCAAGAGTTGGGGACTAGCGGGAGGAGGGACACAGATACGCAGTATTTT.